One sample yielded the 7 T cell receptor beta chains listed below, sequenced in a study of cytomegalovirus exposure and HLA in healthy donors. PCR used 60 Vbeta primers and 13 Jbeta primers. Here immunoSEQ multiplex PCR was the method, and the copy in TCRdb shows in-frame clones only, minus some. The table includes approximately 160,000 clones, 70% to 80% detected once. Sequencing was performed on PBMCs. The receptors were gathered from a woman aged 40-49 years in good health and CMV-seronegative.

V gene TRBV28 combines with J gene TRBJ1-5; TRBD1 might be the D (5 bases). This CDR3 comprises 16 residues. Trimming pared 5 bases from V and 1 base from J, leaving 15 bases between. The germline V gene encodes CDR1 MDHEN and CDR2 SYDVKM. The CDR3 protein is CASSPQALGSNQPQHF. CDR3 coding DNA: TGTGCCAGCAGTCCACAGGCTTTAGGGAGCAATCAGCCCCAGCATTTT.

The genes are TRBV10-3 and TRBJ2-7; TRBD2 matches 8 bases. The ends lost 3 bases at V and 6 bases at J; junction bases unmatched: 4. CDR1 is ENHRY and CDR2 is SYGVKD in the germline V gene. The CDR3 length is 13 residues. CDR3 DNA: TGTGCCATCAGTGATGGCGGGAGGATCGAGCAGTACTTC. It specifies CAISDGGRIEQYF.

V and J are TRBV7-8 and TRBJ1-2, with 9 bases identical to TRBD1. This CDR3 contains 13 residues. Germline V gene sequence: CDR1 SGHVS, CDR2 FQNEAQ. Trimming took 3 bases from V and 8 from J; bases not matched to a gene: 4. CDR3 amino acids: CASSFGTGQGYTF. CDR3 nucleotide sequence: TGTGCCAGCAGCTTCGGGACAGGGCAGGGCTACACCTTC. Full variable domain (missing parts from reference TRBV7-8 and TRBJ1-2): GAGVSQSPRYKVAKRGQDVALRCDPISGHVSLFWYQQALGQGPEFLTYFQNEAQLDKSGLPSDRFFAERPEGSVSTLKIQRTQQEDSAVYLCASSFGTGQGYTFGSGTRLTVV.

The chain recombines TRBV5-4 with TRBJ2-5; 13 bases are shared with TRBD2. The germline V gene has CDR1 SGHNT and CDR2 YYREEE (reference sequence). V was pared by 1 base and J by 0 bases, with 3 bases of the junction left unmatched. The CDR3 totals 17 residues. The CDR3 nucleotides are TGTGCCAGCAGCTTGACTAGCGGGAGGGCTTACCAAGAGACCCAGTACTTC. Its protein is CASSLTSGRAYQETQYF.

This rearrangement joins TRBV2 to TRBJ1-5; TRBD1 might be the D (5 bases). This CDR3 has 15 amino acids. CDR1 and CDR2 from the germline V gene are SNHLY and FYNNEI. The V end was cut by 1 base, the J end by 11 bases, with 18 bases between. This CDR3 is CASSEEGLKNRAQHF. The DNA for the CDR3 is TGTGCCAGCAGTGAAGAGGGACTCAAGAATAGGGCCCAGCATTTT.

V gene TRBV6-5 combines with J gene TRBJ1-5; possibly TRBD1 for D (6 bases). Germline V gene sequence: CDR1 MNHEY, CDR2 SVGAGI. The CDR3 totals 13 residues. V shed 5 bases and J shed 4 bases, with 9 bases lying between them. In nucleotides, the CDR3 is TGTGCCAGCAGTGGTACAGGGAATCAGCCCCAGCATTTT. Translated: CASSGTGNQPQHF.

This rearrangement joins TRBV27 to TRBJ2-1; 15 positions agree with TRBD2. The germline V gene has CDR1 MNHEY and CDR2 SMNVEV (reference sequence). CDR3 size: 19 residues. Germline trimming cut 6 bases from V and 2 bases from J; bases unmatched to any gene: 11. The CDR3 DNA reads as TGTGCCAGCAGCCGCAGGACTAGCGGGAGGGCCCTGGCCTACAATGAGCAGTTCTTC. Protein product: CASSRRTSGRALAYNEQFF.